This T cell receptor (beta chain) was captured in a study of vaccination and CD4 T cells after COVID-19. Across the whole study: Participants received two doses of either BNT162b2 or mRNA-1273 vaccine. Sampling that followed vaccination took place a median roughly 69 days after dose two, within a range of 14 to 241. General study points: It was found that, in convalescent patients, 304 of 307 vaccine-specific clones were spike mono-reactive.

The treatment is: roughly nine-day PBMC culture with coronavirus spike peptide pools or control peptides (ViraFEST assay). The Oncomine TCR Beta short-read assay sequenced DNA from cultured CD4+ T cells. Cultures of CD4+ T cells served as the source for extracting genomic DNA. Using its own MiXCR run on the PCR reads, TCRdb lists one record per CDR3 protein. Of about 10,000 distinct CDR3 sequences in the sample, roughly 56% were seen once. This clonotype has only a few counts. Its cognate antigen is unknown. The CDR3 is made up of 17 amino acids. Germline V gene lookup returns CDR1 LNHNV and CDR2 YYDKDF (reference sequence). V was shortened by 0 bases and J by 5 bases, with 17 bases between the two germline ends.

The sequenced sample was CD4+ T cells from blood, cultured in vitro. V usage is TRBV15 and J usage is TRBJ1-5, with a tentative D call TRBD1 (5 bases). This clonotype was obtained from a human donor who had recovered from COVID-19. The CDR3 loop is CATSRDSGQGWYQPQHF. CDR3 bases: TGTGCCACCAGCAGAGATTCAGGGCAGGGTTGGTATCAGCCCCAGCATTTT.